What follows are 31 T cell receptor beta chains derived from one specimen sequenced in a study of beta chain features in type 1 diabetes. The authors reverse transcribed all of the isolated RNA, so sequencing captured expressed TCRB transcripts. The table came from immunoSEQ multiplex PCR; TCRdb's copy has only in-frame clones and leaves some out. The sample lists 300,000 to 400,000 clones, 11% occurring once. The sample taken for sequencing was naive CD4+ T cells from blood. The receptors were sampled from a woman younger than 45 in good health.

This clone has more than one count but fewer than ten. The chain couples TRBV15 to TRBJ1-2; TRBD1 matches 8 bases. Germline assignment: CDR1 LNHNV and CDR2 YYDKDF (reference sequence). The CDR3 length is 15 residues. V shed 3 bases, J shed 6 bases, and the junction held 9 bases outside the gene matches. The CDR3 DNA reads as TGTGCCACCAGCAGGGCCGGGACAGGAATAAATGGCTACACCTTC. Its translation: CATSRAGTGINGYTF.

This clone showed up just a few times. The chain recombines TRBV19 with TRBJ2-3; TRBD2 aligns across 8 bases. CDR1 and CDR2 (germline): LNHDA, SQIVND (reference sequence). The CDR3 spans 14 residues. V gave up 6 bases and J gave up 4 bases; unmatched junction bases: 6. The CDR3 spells CASRNPAGADTQYF. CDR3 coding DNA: TGTGCCAGTAGGAACCCAGCGGGGGCAGATACGCAGTATTTT.

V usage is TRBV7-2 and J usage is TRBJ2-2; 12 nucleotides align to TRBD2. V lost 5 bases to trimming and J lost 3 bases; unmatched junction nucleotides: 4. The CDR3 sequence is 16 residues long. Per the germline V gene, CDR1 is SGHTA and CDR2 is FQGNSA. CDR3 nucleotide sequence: TGTGCCAGCAGCACAGGACTAGCGGGACACACCGGGGAGCTGTTTTTT. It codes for CASSTGLAGHTGELFF.

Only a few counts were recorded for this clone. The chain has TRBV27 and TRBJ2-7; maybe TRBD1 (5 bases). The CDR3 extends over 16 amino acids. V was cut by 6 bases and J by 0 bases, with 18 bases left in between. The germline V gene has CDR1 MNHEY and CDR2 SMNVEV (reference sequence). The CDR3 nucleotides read TGTGCCAGCAGCCCCATGGATTTGGGGCCCTCCTACGAGCAGTACTTC. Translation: CASSPMDLGPSYEQYF.

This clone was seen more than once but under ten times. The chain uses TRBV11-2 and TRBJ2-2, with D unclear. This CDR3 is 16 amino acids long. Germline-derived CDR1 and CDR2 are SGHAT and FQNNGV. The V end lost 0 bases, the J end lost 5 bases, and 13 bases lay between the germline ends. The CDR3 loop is CASSLEATGSTGELFF. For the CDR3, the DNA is TGTGCCAGCAGCTTAGAGGCGACGGGTTCAACCGGGGAGCTGTTTTTT.

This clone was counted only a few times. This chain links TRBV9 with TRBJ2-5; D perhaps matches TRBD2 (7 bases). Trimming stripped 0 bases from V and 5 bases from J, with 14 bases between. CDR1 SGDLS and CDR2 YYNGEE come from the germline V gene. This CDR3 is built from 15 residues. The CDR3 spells CASSVDGGRGETQYF. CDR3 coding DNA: TGTGCCAGCAGCGTAGACGGGGGGCGCGGGGAGACCCAGTACTTC.

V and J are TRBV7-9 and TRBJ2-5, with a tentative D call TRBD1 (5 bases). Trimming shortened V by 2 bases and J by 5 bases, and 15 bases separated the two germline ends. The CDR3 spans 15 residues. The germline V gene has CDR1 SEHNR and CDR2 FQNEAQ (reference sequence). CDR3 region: CASSLQGTLRETQYF. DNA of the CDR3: TGTGCCAGCAGCTTACAGGGCACGTTGCGGGAGACCCAGTACTTC. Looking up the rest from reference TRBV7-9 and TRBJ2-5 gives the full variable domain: DTGVSQNPRHKITKRGQNVTFRCDPISEHNRLYWYRQTLGQGPEFLTYFQNEAQLEKSRLLSDRFSAERPKGSFSTLEIQRTEQGDSAMYLCASSLQGTLRETQYFGPGTRLLVL.

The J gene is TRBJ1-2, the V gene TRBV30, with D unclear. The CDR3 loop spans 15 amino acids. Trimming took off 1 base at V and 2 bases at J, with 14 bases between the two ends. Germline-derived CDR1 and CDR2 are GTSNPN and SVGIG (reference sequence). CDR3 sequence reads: CAWSEKGRENYGYTF. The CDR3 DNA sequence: TGTGCCTGGAGTGAAAAGGGCCGGGAGAACTATGGCTACACCTTC.

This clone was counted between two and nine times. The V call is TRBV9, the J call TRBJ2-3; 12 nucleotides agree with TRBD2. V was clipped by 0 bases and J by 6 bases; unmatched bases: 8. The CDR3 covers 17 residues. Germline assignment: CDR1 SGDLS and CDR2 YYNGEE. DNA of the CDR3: TGTGCCAGCAGCGTAGACCCTAGCGGGAGGGCCGCCGATACGCAGTATTTT. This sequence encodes CASSVDPSGRAADTQYF.

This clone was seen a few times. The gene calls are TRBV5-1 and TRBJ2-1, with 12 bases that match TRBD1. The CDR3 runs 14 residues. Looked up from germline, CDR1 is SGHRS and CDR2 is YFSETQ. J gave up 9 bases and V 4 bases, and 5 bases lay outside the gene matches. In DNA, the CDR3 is TGCGCCAGCAGCCCCGGGACAGGGGGCCTTGAGCAGTTCTTC. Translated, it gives CASSPGTGGLEQFF.

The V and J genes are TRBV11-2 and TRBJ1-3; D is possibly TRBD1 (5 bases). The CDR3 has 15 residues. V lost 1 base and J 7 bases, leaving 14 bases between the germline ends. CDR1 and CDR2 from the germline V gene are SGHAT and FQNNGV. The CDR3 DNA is TGTGCCAGCAGCTTAGTTCGGGGGATCCGGAACACCATATATTTT. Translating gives CASSLVRGIRNTIYF.

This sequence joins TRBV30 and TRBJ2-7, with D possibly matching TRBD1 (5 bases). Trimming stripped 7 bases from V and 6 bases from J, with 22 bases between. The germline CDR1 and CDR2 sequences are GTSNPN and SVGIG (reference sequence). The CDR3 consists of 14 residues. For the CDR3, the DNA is TGTGCCTCGACCCGGATTGTCAGGGTGGGCGAGCAGTACTTC. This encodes CASTRIVRVGEQYF.

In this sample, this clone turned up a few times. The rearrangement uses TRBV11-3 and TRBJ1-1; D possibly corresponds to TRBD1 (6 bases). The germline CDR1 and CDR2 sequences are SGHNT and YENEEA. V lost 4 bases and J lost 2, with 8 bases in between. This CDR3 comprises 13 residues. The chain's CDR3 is CASSSRGNTEAFF. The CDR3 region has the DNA TGTGCCAGCAGCTCCAGGGGCAACACTGAAGCTTTCTTT.

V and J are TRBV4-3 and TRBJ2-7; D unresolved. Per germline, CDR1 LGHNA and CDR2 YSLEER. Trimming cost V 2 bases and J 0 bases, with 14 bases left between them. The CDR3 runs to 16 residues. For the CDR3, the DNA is TGCGCCAGCAGCCAATCATTGGCGGTGAGCTCCTACGAGCAGTACTTC. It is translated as CASSQSLAVSSYEQYF.

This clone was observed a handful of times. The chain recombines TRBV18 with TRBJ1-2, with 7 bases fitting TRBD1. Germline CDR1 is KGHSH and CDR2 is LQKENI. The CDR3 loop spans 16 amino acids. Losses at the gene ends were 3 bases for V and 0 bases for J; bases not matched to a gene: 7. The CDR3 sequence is CASSPSRDSTNYGYTF. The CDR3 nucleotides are TGTGCCAGCTCACCGTCCCGGGACAGTACTAACTATGGCTACACCTTC.

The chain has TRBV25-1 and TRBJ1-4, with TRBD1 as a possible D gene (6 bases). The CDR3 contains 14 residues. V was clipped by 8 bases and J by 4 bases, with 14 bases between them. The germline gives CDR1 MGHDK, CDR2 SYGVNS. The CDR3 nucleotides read TGTGCCAGCGGGGGCGGGGGGTATAATGAAAAACTGTTTTTT. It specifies CASGGGGYNEKLFF.

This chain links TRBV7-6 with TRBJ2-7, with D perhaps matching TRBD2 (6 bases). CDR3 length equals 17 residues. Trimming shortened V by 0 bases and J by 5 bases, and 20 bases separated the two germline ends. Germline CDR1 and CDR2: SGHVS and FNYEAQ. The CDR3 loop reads CASSLAPVGGSFHEQYF. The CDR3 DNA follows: TGTGCCAGCAGCTTAGCCCCAGTTGGGGGGAGCTTCCACGAGCAGTACTTC.

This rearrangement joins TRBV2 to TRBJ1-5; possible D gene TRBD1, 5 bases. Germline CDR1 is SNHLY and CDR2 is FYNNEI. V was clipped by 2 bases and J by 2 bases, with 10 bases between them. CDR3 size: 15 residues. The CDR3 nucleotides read TGTGCCAGCAGTGAACAGGGAAATGGCAATCAGCCCCAGCATTTT. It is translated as CASSEQGNGNQPQHF.

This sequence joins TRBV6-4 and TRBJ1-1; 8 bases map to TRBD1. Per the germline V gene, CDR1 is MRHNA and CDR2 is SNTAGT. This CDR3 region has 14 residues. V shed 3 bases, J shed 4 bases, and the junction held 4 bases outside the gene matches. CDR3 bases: TGTGCCAGCAGTGAACAGGGGGGGGCCACTGAAGCTTTCTTT. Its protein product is CASSEQGGATEAFF.

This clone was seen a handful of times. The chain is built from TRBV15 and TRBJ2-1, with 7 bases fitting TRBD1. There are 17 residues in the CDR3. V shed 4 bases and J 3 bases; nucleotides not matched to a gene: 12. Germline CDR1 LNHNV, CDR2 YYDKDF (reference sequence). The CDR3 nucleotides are TGTGCCACCAGCACAGAGAGGGGACAGAGGCACTACAATGAGCAGTTCTTC. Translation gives CATSTERGQRHYNEQFF.

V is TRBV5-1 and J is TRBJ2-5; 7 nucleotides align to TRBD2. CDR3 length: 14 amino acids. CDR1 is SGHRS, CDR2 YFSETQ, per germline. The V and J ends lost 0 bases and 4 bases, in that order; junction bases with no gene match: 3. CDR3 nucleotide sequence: TGCGCCAGCAGCTTGGTACCGGGGGGAGAGACCCAGTACTTC. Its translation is CASSLVPGGETQYF.

The CDR3 DNA is TGTGCCAGCAGTGACGCGGGAGTACCCTACAATGAGCAGTTCTTC. The encoded protein is CASSDAGVPYNEQFF. The rearrangement links TRBV25-1 to TRBJ2-1, with 7 bases aligning to TRBD2. The CDR3 covers 15 residues. From germline, CDR1 is MGHDK and CDR2 SYGVNS. V shed 3 bases, J shed 2 bases, and the junction held 4 bases outside the gene matches.

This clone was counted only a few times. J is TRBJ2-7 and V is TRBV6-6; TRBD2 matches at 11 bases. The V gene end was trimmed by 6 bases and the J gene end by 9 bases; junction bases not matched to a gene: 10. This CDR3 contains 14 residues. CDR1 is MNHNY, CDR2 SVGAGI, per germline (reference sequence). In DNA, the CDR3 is TGTGCCAGCAGAAAAACAACAACTAGCGGGAGGCAGTACTTC. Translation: CASRKTTTSGRQYF.

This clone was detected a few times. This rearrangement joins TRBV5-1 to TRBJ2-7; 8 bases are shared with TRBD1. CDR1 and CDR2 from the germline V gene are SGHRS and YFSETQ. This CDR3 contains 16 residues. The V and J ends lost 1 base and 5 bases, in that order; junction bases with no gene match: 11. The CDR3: CASSLRAGGKTDEQYF. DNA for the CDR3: TGCGCCAGCAGCTTGAGGGCAGGGGGCAAAACTGACGAGCAGTACTTC.

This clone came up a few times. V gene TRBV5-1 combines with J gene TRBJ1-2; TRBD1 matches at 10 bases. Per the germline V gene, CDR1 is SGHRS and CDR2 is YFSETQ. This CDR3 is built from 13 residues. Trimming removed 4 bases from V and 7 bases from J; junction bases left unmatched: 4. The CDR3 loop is CASSGTGAFGYTF. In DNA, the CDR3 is TGCGCCAGCAGCGGGACAGGGGCGTTTGGCTACACCTTC.

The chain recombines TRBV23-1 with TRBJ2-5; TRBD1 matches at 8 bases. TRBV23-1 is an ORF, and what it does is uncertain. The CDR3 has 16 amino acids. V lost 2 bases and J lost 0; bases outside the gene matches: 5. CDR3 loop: CASSQPATGDQETQYF. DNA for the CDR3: TGCGCCAGCAGTCAACCTGCGACAGGGGACCAAGAGACCCAGTACTTC.

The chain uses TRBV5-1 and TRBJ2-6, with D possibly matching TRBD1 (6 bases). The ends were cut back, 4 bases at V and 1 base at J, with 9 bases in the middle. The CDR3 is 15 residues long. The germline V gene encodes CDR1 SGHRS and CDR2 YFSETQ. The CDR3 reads CASSPGQSGANVLTF. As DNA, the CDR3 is TGCGCCAGCAGCCCGGGACAATCTGGGGCCAACGTCCTGACTTTC.

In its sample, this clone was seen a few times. The CDR3 DNA reads as TGCGCCAGCAGCTCCCCGGGACAGGGGGCCTACGAGCAGTACTTC. It encodes CASSSPGQGAYEQYF. The V gene is TRBV5-1, the J gene TRBJ2-7, with 11 bases aligning to TRBD1. Germline CDR1 and CDR2: SGHRS and YFSETQ. Trimming took 3 bases from V and 2 from J; bases not matched to a gene: 4. CDR3 length: 15 residues.

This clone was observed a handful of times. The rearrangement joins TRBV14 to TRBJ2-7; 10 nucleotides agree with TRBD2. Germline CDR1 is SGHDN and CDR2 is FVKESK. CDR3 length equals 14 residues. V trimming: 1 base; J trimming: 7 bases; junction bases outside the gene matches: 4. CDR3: CASSQVASGGEQYF. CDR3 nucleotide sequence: TGTGCCAGCAGCCAAGTCGCTAGCGGGGGAGAGCAGTACTTC.

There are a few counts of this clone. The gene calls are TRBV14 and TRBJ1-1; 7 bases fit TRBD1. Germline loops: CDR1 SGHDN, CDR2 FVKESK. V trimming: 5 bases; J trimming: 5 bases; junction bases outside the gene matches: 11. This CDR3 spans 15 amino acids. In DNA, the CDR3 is TGTGCCAGCAGCTTAAGGAGACAGGGAGAAACTGAAGCTTTCTTT. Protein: CASSLRRQGETEAFF.

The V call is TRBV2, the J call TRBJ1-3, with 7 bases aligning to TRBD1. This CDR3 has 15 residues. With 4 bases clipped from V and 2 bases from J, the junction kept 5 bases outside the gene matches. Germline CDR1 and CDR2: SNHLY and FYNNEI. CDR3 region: CASSADRSAGNTIYF. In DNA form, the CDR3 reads TGTGCCAGCAGTGCGGACAGGAGCGCTGGAAACACCATATATTTT.